These 15 T cell receptor beta chains were sequenced from one sample in a study of OX40 agonist ivuxolimab in advanced cancers. Libraries came from the immunoSEQ multiplex PCR assay. TCRdb retrieved this table from immuneACCESS and kept in-frame rearrangements only. Not all clones are present; in checked studies, unresolved V genes account for under half, and no reason is known for the remainder. The sample contains under 90,000 clones, roughly 83% of them found a single time. 1.4% of the sample comes from the top ten. Source: CD4+ or CD8+ T cells sorted from blood, taken in a trial of the OX40 agonist ivuxolimab. The receptors here all came from an adult with an advanced solid tumor such as melanoma, head and neck, liver or kidney cancer.

CDR3 DNA sequence: TGTGCCAGCAGTTCCCCCCCCGGGGATACGCAGTATTTT. Amino acid sequence: CASSSPPGDTQYF. The chain recombines TRBV28 with TRBJ2-3; D unclear. This CDR3 has 13 amino acids. V shed 4 bases and J shed 6 bases, with 11 bases lying between them. Germline lookup yields CDR1 MDHEN and CDR2 SYDVKM.

V gene TRBV18 combines with J gene TRBJ1-5; D uncertain. This CDR3 is built from 13 residues. Germline CDR1 and CDR2: KGHSH and LQKENI. Trimming cost V 8 bases and J 0 bases, with 8 bases left between them. CDR3 protein: CASAVDSNQPQHF. In DNA form, the CDR3 reads TGTGCCAGCGCCGTTGATAGCAATCAGCCCCAGCATTTT.

The chain has TRBV19 and TRBJ2-5; possibly TRBD2 for D (7 bases). Germline V gene sequence: CDR1 LNHDA, CDR2 SQIVND (reference sequence). The CDR3 extends over 15 amino acids. V shed 3 bases and J shed 3 bases, with 14 bases lying between them. CDR3 sequence: CASSMMRGGKETQYF. CDR3 in DNA: TGTGCCAGTAGTATGATGAGGGGGGGGAAAGAGACCCAGTACTTC.

This clone has only a few counts. This sequence joins TRBV5-1 and TRBJ1-5; no firm D call. The CDR3 has 13 amino acids. Trimming stripped 4 bases from V and 7 bases from J, with 12 bases between. CDR1 SGHRS and CDR2 YFSETQ come from the germline V gene. CDR3 sequence reads: CASSLVAGQPQHF. The CDR3 DNA follows: TGCGCCAGCAGCCTTGTGGCGGGACAGCCCCAGCATTTT.

The chain links TRBV5-1 to TRBJ2-5; D possibly matches TRBD1 or TRBD2 (6 bases each). This CDR3 has 15 amino acids. Germline assignment: CDR1 SGHRS and CDR2 YFSETQ. Trimming cost V 4 bases and J 2 bases, with 15 bases left between them. The CDR3 DNA reads TGCGCCAGCAGCCCTCGGGGGACACAACAAGAGACCCAGTACTTC. The encoded protein is CASSPRGTQQETQYF.

The V and J genes are TRBV5-1 and TRBJ2-1; 7 positions match TRBD2. The CDR3 covers 11 residues. V trimming: 0 bases; J trimming: 12 bases; junction bases outside the gene matches: 0. CDR1 is SGHRS, CDR2 YFSETQ, per germline. DNA of the CDR3: TGCGCCAGCAGCTTGGAGCGGGGGCAGTTCTTC. It is translated as CASSLERGQFF.

The rearrangement joins TRBV7-8 to TRBJ2-7; D ambiguous. The V end was cut by 0 bases, the J end by 2 bases, with 8 bases between. The CDR3 runs to 14 residues. Germline V gene data show CDR1 as SGHVS and CDR2 as FQNEAQ. The DNA of the CDR3 is TGTGCCAGCAGCTTAGCGCCTCCTCCCTACGAGCAGTACTTC. It yields the protein CASSLAPPPYEQYF.

This chain joins TRBV6-1 and TRBJ2-7; TRBD1 or TRBD2 may be the D gene (6 bases each). This CDR3 has 18 residues. Germline loops: CDR1 MNHNS, CDR2 SASEGT. V dropped 4 bases and J dropped 5 bases, with 27 bases sitting between them. The CDR3 DNA sequence: TGTGCCAGCAGTGGGGGGAAGTCGGGGGCAGGGATCCCCGACGAGCAGTACTTC. This translates into CASSGGKSGAGIPDEQYF.

For the CDR3, the DNA is TGTGCCAGCAGCTTAGTTCGCGGGCCTCAAGAGACCCAGTACTTC. Encoded protein: CASSLVRGPQETQYF. The gene calls are TRBV7-2 and TRBJ2-5, with D possibly being TRBD2 (5 bases). Germline V gene data show CDR1 as SGHTA and CDR2 as FQGNSA. The length of the CDR3 is 15 residues. V was trimmed by 1 base and J by 2 bases, leaving 11 bases between them.

This chain links TRBV10-2 with TRBJ2-5, with 8 bases that match TRBD1. CDR3 length equals 14 residues. Germline V gene sequence: CDR1 WSHSY, CDR2 SAAADI. V gave up 8 bases and J gave up 5 bases; unmatched junction bases: 10. The CDR3 protein is CASGRTGSGETQYF. In nucleotides, the CDR3 is TGCGCCAGCGGGAGGACAGGGAGTGGGGAGACCCAGTACTTC.

CDR3 region: CASSMVKGTEAFF. The CDR3 nucleotides are TGTGCCAGTAGTATGGTCAAGGGGACTGAAGCTTTCTTT. V and J are TRBV19 and TRBJ1-1; tentative D call: TRBD1 (5 bases). The germline CDR1 and CDR2 sequences are LNHDA and SQIVND (reference sequence). This CDR3 spans 13 amino acids. V dropped 3 bases and J dropped 5 bases, with 10 bases sitting between them.

This clone has more than one count but fewer than ten. The chain links TRBV18 to TRBJ1-2, with TRBD1 matching 7 bases. Germline CDR1 and CDR2: KGHSH and LQKENI. CDR3 length: 19 residues. With V trimmed by 4 bases and J by 8 bases, 25 bases remained unmatched. For the CDR3, the DNA is TGTGCCAGCTCACGAAATTACCAGCGACAGGGCCCGGAGTTTGAGGGCTACACCTTC. Protein sequence: CASSRNYQRQGPEFEGYTF.

This rearrangement joins TRBV29-1 to TRBJ1-1, with 8 bases identical to TRBD1. Germline lookup yields CDR1 SQVTM and CDR2 ANQGSEA. CDR3 length equals 13 residues. The junction had 5 bases not matched to a gene; V was cut back by 1 base and J by 7 bases. CDR3 nucleotides: TGCAGCGTTGAAGGGACAGGGCGCCTTGAAGCTTTCTTT. Translating gives CSVEGTGRLEAFF.

The chain joins TRBV11-2 to TRBJ2-5; D not resolved. V was trimmed by 1 base and J by 6 bases, leaving 9 bases between them. The germline V gene encodes CDR1 SGHAT and CDR2 FQNNGV. The CDR3 extends over 13 amino acids. The CDR3 coding sequence is TGTGCCAGCAGCTTAGGGGCGCTACAGACCCAGTACTTC. Its translation: CASSLGALQTQYF. The entire variable domain, with the rest obtained from reference TRBV11-2 and TRBJ2-5, is as follows: EAGVAQSPRYKIIEKRQSVAFWCNPISGHATLYWYQQILGQGPKLLIQFQNNGVVDDSQLPKDRFSAERLKGVDSTLKIQPAKLEDSAVYLCASSLGALQTQYFGPGTRLLVL.

CDR3 DNA sequence: TGTGCCAGCAGCGTATATCGGACAGGGGGCACAGATACGCAGTATTTT. This encodes CASSVYRTGGTDTQYF. The chain couples TRBV9 to TRBJ2-3, with TRBD1 matching over 9 bases. Germline V gives CDR1 SGDLS, CDR2 YYNGEE. Losses at the gene ends were 1 base for V and 1 base for J; bases not matched to a gene: 4. The CDR3 length is 16 residues.